This T cell receptor (beta chain) was profiled in a study of CD8+ T cells in alopecia areata listed by TCRdb under 2018. Regarding the complete study: Treated patients were enrolled in an open-label pilot trial of oral tofacitinib, 5 to 10 mg twice daily, for moderate-to-severe alopecia areata. Patients stayed on tofacitinib for 6 to 18 months and then had 6 months of follow-up off drug so that delayed response and recurrence could be assessed. To study T cell clonal expansion in alopecia areata, the researchers applied high-throughput TCRbeta sequencing to both the C3H/HeJ mouse model and human patients. Scalp tissue and sorted CD4+ and CD8+ peripheral blood T cells from patchy and totalis/universalis alopecia areata patients and from healthy controls were covered by human TCRbeta sequencing. Patients on tofacitinib were biopsied at baseline and after 4 and 24 weeks of treatment, and several of the patients also had a later scalp biopsy. Clonality in the scalp was compared among normal scalp (n=4), patchy alopecia areata scalp (n=8), and alopecia totalis/universalis scalp (n=8). RNA came from the PAXgene miRNA kit for fixed scalp, the miRNeasy kit for PBMCs, and the RNeasy kit for mouse skin. Amplification of TCRbeta CDR3 regions was done by immunoSEQ multiplex PCR using 35 Vbeta forward primers and 13 Jbeta reverse primers.

What the authors observed across the whole study: Shared TCR sequences between patients were less evident than in mice, which may be partly attributable to HLA diversity in the patient population. Scalp TCR repertoire analysis is complicated because resident alphabeta T cells in normal human skin are also sequenced, whereas mouse skin is dominated by gammadelta T cells. Compared with normal scalp, lesional scalp had higher clonality and more expanded CD8+ clones, particularly in alopecia totalis/universalis, a pattern that suggests antigenic drive.

The CDR3 goes from the cysteine to the phenylalanine over 16 residues. Kept here is only the CDR3 DNA, which spans 48 bases and is read in frame from base 1. CDR1 and CDR2, per the germline V gene, are MGHRA and YSYEKL. V lost 4 bases and J lost 2 bases; the stretch between them is 15 bases long. The protocol used for the library was the immunoSEQ multiplex PCR assay. For TCR sequencing, RNA was extracted from every sample and reverse transcribed into cDNA to serve as template. First-strand cDNA was synthesized with SuperScript III using a 2:1 mix of oligo-dT and random hexamers. A synthetic immune receptor repertoire was used to gauge amplification bias, and whatever bias remained was removed computationally. In the authors' own workflow: After raw reads were preprocessed to remove errors, the CDR3 was defined following IMGT conventions as running from the conserved cysteine to phenylalanine. Clonality was calculated as 1 minus Shannon entropy normalized by log2 of the number of productive unique TCRs. Scalp TCRbeta sequences were cross-referenced with sorted blood CD4 and CD8 repertoires so that the CD4 or CD8 identity of scalp clones could be inferred. Held by TCRdb, this immuneACCESS table contains in-frame sequences only and omits some clones. Under half of the omission traces to an unresolved V gene where checked; the cause of the rest is unknown. For V, J and clone size, that table is used; D and trimming come from the DNA. Recorded for this sample are 150,000 to 200,000 clones; around 60% of them occurred a single time. About 15% of the sample comes from the top ten.

There are a few counts of this clone. Its target antigen remains unknown. The input lacks base qualities; no much larger clone sits a single base away. The time point label for this specimen denotes: baseline before oral tofacitinib. Lesional scalp punch biopsies and peripheral blood were collected from alopecia areata patients. After PBMCs were isolated by density centrifugation and stained for CD3, CD4 and CD8, a FACSAria was used to sort CD4+ and CD8+ T cells. The source is a human donor with alopecia areata. Recombination joined TRBV4-1 with TRBJ1-5; the D gene is unclear. This specimen consisted of CD4+ T cells sorted from blood, obtained at week 0. The nucleotide sequence reads as follows: TGCGCCAGCAGCCCTGGCTTTTCCCAAGGCAATCAGCCCCAGCATTTT. This codes for CASSPGFSQGNQPQHF.